This record covers a single TCR beta chain. Antigen specificity is unknown. The data were obtained in a study of shared clonotypes between healthy human individuals. Findings of the study overall: Non-shared clonotypes displayed generation probabilities falling below those of clonotypes present in all four donors.

Assay: immunoSEQ multiplex PCR; the TCRdb copy retains only in-frame clones and omits some. The sample includes about 990,000 clones, approximately 80% seen only once; the top ten take more than 0.55%. Trimming took 4 bases from V and 5 from J; bases not matched to a gene: 12. CDR3 size: 16 residues. Germline loops: CDR1 SGHTA, CDR2 FQGNSA. From CD4+ cells came CD45RA+ naive and CD45RA-negative memory subsets. Sequencing input: memory CD4+ T cells from PBMCs. As for subset: CD45RA-negative fraction. V is TRBV7-2 and J is TRBJ2-5; 8 nucleotides match TRBD2. The sequence was collected from a young man in good health. Some clones in this sample may be carry-over from other donors' samples. The CDR3 here is CASSSLRSPGGETQYF. CDR3 bases: TGTGCCAGCAGCTCCCTGCGCTCCCCGGGAGGGGAGACCCAGTACTTC. The full variable domain, in which reference TRBV7-2 and TRBJ2-5 provide the parts outside the CDR3, is GAGVSQSPSNKVTEKGKDVELRCDPISGHTALYWYRQSLGQGLEFLIYFQGNSAPDKSGLPSDRFSAERTGGSVSTLTIQRTQQEDSAVYLCASSSLRSPGGETQYFGPGTRLLVL.